This TCR beta chain was retrieved from a study of CD8+ T cells in alopecia areata. Study information: Oral tofacitinib, 5 to 10 mg twice daily, was given in an open-label trial. General study findings and limits: It was less clear whether patients shared TCRs than it was in mice, possibly because of HLA.

Points on this clone: The antigen is undetermined.

Sequencing templates came from extracted RNA that was reverse transcribed into cDNA. Sequencing used immunoSEQ multiplex PCR; TCRdb keeps in-frame clones, though not all of them. There are hundreds of thousands of clones in the sample; under 70% occur only once, and more than 0.95% lies in the top ten. This CDR3 region has 13 residues. Trimming removed 10 bases from V and 0 bases from J, with 13 bases in between. Germline CDR1 SNHLY, CDR2 FYNNEI. As to treatment: oral pan-JAK inhibitor, 5-10 mg twice daily. The gene calls are TRBV2 and TRBJ2-7, with unresolved D. The receptor's source is a human donor with alopecia areata. The specimen comprised CD4+ T cells sorted from blood, sampled at week 44, from a patient treated with tofacitinib. The CDR3 region has the DNA TGTGCCACCTCCTTCCAGGACTCCTACGAGCAGTACTTC. This gives the protein CATSFQDSYEQYF.